These 18 T cell receptor beta chains were sequenced from one sample in a study of T cell repertoires in cytomegalovirus infection. One entry per CDR3 protein results from TCRdb running MiXCR on the reads. Of a few hundred thousand distinct CDR3 sequences listed, 22% are singletons. Sequencing input: CD8+ T cells from PBMCs. The receptors derive from a human donor in good health (CMV status not recorded). Some clones in this sample may be carry-over from other donors' samples.

This sequence joins TRBV15 and TRBJ2-7; D is perhaps TRBD1 (6 bases). Germline loops: CDR1 LNHNV, CDR2 YYDKDF (reference sequence). V was trimmed by 0 bases and J by 3 bases, leaving 9 bases between them. This CDR3 is built from 14 residues. In DNA, the CDR3 is TGTGCCACCAGCAGAGAGACAGGTGTCTACGAGCAGTACTTC. It translates to CATSRETGVYEQYF.

Comment on this clonotype: Since no conserved phenylalanine or tryptophan closes the CDR3, a read error is the likely cause. The V call is TRBV2, the J call TRBJ2-7, with TRBD1 matching 10 bases. Germline CDR1 and CDR2: SNHLY and FYNNEI. This CDR3 is built from 13 residues. V lost 7 bases, J lost 4 bases, and 4 bases stayed unmatched. The DNA of the CDR3 is TGTGCCAGCATAAGACAGGGGGCGTACGAGCAGTACTAC. This encodes CASIRQGAYEQYY.

At least ten counts were recorded for this clonotype. The chain links TRBV7-9 to TRBJ1-1; 9 bases line up with TRBD1. Germline V gene sequence: CDR1 SEHNR, CDR2 FQNEAQ (reference sequence). The CDR3 totals 14 residues. V gave up 8 bases and J gave up 3 bases; unmatched junction bases: 7. CDR3 loop: CASGSDRGYTEAFF. CDR3 DNA: TGTGCCAGCGGATCCGACAGGGGGTACACTGAAGCTTTCTTT. The whole variable domain, remainder taken from reference TRBV7-9 and TRBJ1-1, is DTGVSQNPRHKITKRGQNVTFRCDPISEHNRLYWYRQTLGQGPEFLTYFQNEAQLEKSRLLSDRFSAERPKGSFSTLEIQRTEQGDSAMYLCASGSDRGYTEAFFGQGTRLTVV.

This clonotype has ten or more counts. The chain uses TRBV7-9 and TRBJ1-1; D unclear. Germline assignment: CDR1 SEHNR and CDR2 FQNEAQ (reference sequence). This CDR3 comprises 12 residues. Trimming took 2 bases from V and 11 from J, leaving 12 bases between them. The CDR3 nucleotides read TGTGCCAGCAGCTTATACTCCGGAGCCGCTTTCTTT. Protein product: CASSLYSGAAFF.

The chain recombines TRBV12-3 or TRBV12-4 with TRBJ2-7; D may be TRBD1 (6 bases). The CDR3 sequence is 15 residues long. Trimming left V 2 bases short and J 3 bases short, with 14 bases between. In nucleotides, the CDR3 is TGTGCCAGCAGTTTACCCTCCAGGGGAAGCTACGAGCAGTACTTC. It specifies CASSLPSRGSYEQYF.

The chain combines TRBV7-9 with TRBJ1-4; D is unclear. The germline V and J ends were trimmed by 5 bases and 3 bases, with 16 bases remaining between them. This CDR3 has 16 residues. CDR1 SEHNR and CDR2 FQNEAQ come from the germline V gene (reference sequence). The CDR3 coding sequence is TGTGCCAGCAGCCTACCGAAGGGTTCATCTAATGAAAAACTGTTTTTT. This sequence encodes CASSLPKGSSNEKLFF. Together with reference TRBV7-9 and TRBJ1-4, the CDR3 gives the full variable domain: DTGVSQNPRHKITKRGQNVTFRCDPISEHNRLYWYRQTLGQGPEFLTYFQNEAQLEKSRLLSDRFSAERPKGSFSTLEIQRTEQGDSAMYLCASSLPKGSSNEKLFFGSGTQLSVL.

This clonotype was observed a handful of times. The chain recombines TRBV10-3 with TRBJ2-3; no clear D gene. V shed 0 bases and J shed 0 bases, with 4 bases lying between them. This CDR3 comprises 14 residues. Germline V gives CDR1 ENHRY, CDR2 SYGVKD. The CDR3 region has the DNA TGTGCCATCAGTGAGTCGGACAGCACAGATACGCAGTATTTT. It translates to CAISESDSTDTQYF.

The chain combines TRBV11-2 with TRBJ2-1; 7 bases map to TRBD2. V lost 0 bases and J lost 1; bases outside the gene matches: 3. Germline CDR1 and CDR2: SGHAT and FQNNGV. The CDR3 extends over 16 amino acids. CDR3 sequence reads: CASSLEWGGSYNEQFF. The CDR3 coding sequence is TGTGCCAGCAGCTTAGAGTGGGGGGGGTCCTACAATGAGCAGTTCTTC.

This chain uses TRBV28 with TRBJ1-4; 9 nucleotides align to TRBD1. Germline lookup yields CDR1 MDHEN and CDR2 SYDVKM. The CDR3 is 15 amino acids. V trimming: 6 bases; J trimming: 5 bases; junction bases outside the gene matches: 7. The CDR3 nucleotides are TGTGCCAGCAGGGTCCAGACAGGGGGGAATGAAAAACTGTTTTTT. Protein: CASRVQTGGNEKLFF.

The chain is built from TRBV6-5 and TRBJ1-5; D gene unclear. This CDR3 spans 16 amino acids. Germline V CDR1 and CDR2: MNHEY, SVGAGI. Trimming pared 0 bases from V and 2 bases from J, leaving 11 bases between. The CDR3 coding sequence is TGTGCCAGCAGTTACTCGGCCAGCTTGGGCAATCAGCCCCAGCATTTT. This codes for CASSYSASLGNQPQHF.

The V gene is TRBV12-3 or TRBV12-4, the J gene TRBJ2-3; D possibly corresponds to TRBD2 (6 bases). V lost 4 bases to trimming and J lost 2 bases, with 13 bases between them. This CDR3 comprises 15 residues. The CDR3 loop reads CASSSSAGPTDTQYF. The CDR3 DNA sequence: TGTGCCAGCAGTTCCAGTGCGGGACCCACAGATACGCAGTATTTT.

This clonotype has more than one count but fewer than ten. The chain uses TRBV11-2 and TRBJ2-1, with 15 bases that match TRBD2. CDR3 length: 18 amino acids. CDR1 is SGHAT, CDR2 FQNNGV, per germline. V was pared by 4 bases and J by 2 bases, with 6 bases of the junction left unmatched. The CDR3 DNA is TGTGCCAGCAGCTCCCCGGGACTAGCGGGGGGACCCTACAATGAGCAGTTCTTC. Translating it yields CASSSPGLAGGPYNEQFF.

In this sample, this clonotype turned up a few times. The rearrangement uses TRBV5-6 and TRBJ2-7; TRBD2 matches at 11 bases. The CDR3 has 16 amino acids. J gave up 0 bases and V 1 base, and 3 bases lay outside the gene matches. Germline loops: CDR1 SGHDT, CDR2 YYEEEE. The CDR3 bases are TGTGCCAGCAGCTTGCGACTAGCGGGAACCTCCTACGAGCAGTACTTC. Protein: CASSLRLAGTSYEQYF. Based on the CDR3 plus reference TRBV5-6 and TRBJ2-7, the full variable domain is DAGVTQSPTHLIKTRGQQVTLRCSPKSGHDTVSWYQQALGQGPQFIFQYYEEEERQRGNFPDRFSGHQFPNYSSELNVNALLLGDSALYLCASSLRLAGTSYEQYFGPGTRLTVT.

This clonotype was detected only a few times. J is TRBJ2-5 and V is TRBV9; the D gene is possibly TRBD1 (5 bases). CDR3 size: 14 residues. Germline V lookup: CDR1 SGDLS, CDR2 YYNGEE. Trimming pared 3 bases from V and 8 bases from J, leaving 17 bases between. The CDR3 loop reads CASSARQFPATQYF. The CDR3 DNA reads as TGTGCCAGCAGCGCCCGACAGTTTCCCGCAACCCAGTACTTC.

This sequence joins TRBV7-9 and TRBJ1-2, with D possibly being TRBD1 (6 bases). CDR3 length equals 15 residues. CDR1 and CDR2 (germline): SEHNR, FQNEAQ (reference sequence). Between the trimmed V and J ends, which lost 5 bases and 3 bases, there was a span of 16 bases. The CDR3 is CASSRGGGLDYGYTF. Written as DNA, the CDR3 is TGTGCCAGCAGCCGAGGCGGGGGGCTGGACTATGGCTACACCTTC.

This clonotype turned up a few times. The chain links TRBV2 to TRBJ1-1, with TRBD1 identical over 8 bases. The CDR3 contains 13 residues. V dropped 7 bases and J dropped 3; count of bases not matched to a gene: 4. CDR1 is SNHLY, CDR2 FYNNEI, per germline. The CDR3 loop is CASKGQGYTEAFF. The CDR3 nucleotides read TGTGCCAGCAAAGGACAGGGATACACTGAAGCTTTCTTT.

Worth noting for this clonotype: A read error may account for a junction end that differs from germline. This sequence joins TRBV2 and TRBJ2-7; 7 bases align to TRBD1. Germline V lookup: CDR1 SNHLY, CDR2 FYNNEI. The CDR3 runs 14 residues. The CDR3 DNA reads as TGTGACAGCAGGGTTCGACAGGGAAACTACGAGCAGTACTTC. It codes for CDSRVRQGNYEQYF.

This clonotype showed up just a few times. The gene calls are TRBV28 and TRBJ2-5; TRBD2 matches 8 bases. CDR1 MDHEN and CDR2 SYDVKM come from the germline V gene. The CDR3 has 16 amino acids. V shed 4 bases and J 0 bases; nucleotides not matched to a gene: 7. For the CDR3, the DNA is TGTGCCAGCAGTTCAACTCCAGCGGGGGACCAAGAGACCCAGTACTTC. It encodes CASSSTPAGDQETQYF.